This T cell receptor beta chain was documented in a study of tumor and adjacent non-tumor tissue in lung cancer. TCRbeta libraries were built with three rounds of nested PCR, modified from ARM-PCR. One entry per CDR3 protein, called by TCRdb with MiXCR from the multiplex PCR reads. The sample consists of some 100,000 distinct CDR3 sequences, 60% to 70% of them appearing once. Concerning this clonotype: Compared with germline, one end of the junction differs, possibly owing to a read error.

Germline values: CDR1 SGHRS, CDR2 YFSETQ. CDR3 length: 15 residues. No cell sorting was done before RNA was extracted from the tissue. This non-tumor lung sample came from over 3 cm beyond the tumor edge. Chemotherapy-naive patients with new lung cancer underwent thoracic surgery in China, August–late 2014. The source of this sequence is a man in his 60s with non-small cell lung cancer. This chain connects TRBV5-1 to TRBJ2-5; D is ambiguous. Sequencing was carried out using distant non-tumor lung tissue. CDR3: CVSNLSGVGQETQYF. The CDR3 coding sequence is TGCGTCAGCAACCTATCTGGTGTGGGGCAAGAGACCCAGTACTTC. Variable domain in full (rest from reference TRBV5-1 and TRBJ2-5): KAGVTQTPRYLIKTRGQQVTLSCSPISGHRSVSWYQQTPGQGLQFLFEYFSETQRNKGNFPGRFSGRQFSNSRSEMNVSTLELGDSALYLCVSNLSGVGQETQYFGPGTRLLVL.